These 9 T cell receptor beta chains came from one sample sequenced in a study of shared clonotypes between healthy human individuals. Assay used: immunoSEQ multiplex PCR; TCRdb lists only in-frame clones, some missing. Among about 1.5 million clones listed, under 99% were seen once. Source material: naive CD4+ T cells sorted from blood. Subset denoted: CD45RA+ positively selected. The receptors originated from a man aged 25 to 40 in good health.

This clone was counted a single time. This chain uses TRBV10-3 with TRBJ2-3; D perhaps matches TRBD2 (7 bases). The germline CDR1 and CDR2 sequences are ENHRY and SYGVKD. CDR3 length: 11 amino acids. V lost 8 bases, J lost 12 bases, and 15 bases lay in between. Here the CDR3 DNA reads TGTGCCATCGGGGACTACAGGGAACAGTATTTT. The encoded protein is CAIGDYREQYF.

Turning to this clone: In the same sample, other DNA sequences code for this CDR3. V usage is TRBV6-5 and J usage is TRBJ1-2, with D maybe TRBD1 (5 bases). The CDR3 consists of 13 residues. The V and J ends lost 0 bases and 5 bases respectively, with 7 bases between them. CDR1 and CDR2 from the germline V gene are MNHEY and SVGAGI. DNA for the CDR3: TGTGCCAGCAGTTACTCGGGGGGGTATGGCTACACCTTC. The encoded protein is CASSYSGGYGYTF.

CDR3 residues: CASSITSGRASGNEQFF. CDR3 sequence (DNA): TGTGCCAGCAGCATTACTAGCGGGAGGGCGTCGGGGAATGAGCAGTTCTTC. The genes are TRBV11-2 and TRBJ2-1, with TRBD2 identical over 13 bases. This CDR3 is 17 amino acids long. Per the germline V gene, CDR1 is SGHAT and CDR2 is FQNNGV. The V segment lost 5 bases and the J segment 7 bases; nucleotides outside the gene matches: 11.

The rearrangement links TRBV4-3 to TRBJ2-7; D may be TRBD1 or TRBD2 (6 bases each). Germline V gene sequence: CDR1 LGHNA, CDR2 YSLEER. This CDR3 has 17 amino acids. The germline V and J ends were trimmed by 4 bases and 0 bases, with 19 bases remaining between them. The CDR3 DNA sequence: TGCGCCAGCAGCCGACGTGCCCCAGAGGGGGGCTCCTACGAGCAGTACTTC. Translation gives CASSRRAPEGGSYEQYF.

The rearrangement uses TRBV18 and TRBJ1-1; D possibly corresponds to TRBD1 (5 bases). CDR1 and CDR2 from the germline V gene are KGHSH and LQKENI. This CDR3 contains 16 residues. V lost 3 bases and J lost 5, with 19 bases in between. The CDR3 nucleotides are TGTGCCAGCTCACCCCTTTCTGTAGGGGTGGGAACTGAAGCTTTCTTT. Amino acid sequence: CASSPLSVGVGTEAFF.

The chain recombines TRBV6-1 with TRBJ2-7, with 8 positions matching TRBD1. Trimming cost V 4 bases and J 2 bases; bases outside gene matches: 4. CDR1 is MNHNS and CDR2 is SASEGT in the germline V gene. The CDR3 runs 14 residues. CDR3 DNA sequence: TGTGCCAGCAGTGCGCGACAGGGGACCTACGAGCAGTACTTC. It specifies CASSARQGTYEQYF.

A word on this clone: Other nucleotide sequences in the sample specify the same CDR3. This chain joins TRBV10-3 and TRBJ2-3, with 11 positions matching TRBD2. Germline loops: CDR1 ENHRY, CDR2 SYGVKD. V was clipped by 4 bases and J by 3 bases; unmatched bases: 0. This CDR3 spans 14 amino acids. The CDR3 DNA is TGTGCCATCAGTGGGACTAGCGGGACAGATACGCAGTATTTT. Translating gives CAISGTSGTDTQYF.

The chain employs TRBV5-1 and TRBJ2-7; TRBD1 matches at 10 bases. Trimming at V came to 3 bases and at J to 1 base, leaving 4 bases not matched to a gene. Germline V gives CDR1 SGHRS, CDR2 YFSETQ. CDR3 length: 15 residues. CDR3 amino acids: CASSSGTGVSYEQYF. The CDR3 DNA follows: TGCGCCAGCAGCTCGGGGACAGGGGTGTCCTACGAGCAGTACTTC.

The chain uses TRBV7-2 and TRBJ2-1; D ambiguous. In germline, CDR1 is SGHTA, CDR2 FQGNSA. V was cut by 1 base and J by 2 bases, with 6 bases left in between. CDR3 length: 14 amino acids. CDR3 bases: TGTGCCAGCAGCTTAGTTCGGGCCTACAATGAGCAGTTCTTC. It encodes CASSLVRAYNEQFF.